The T cell receptor (beta chain) under discussion was sequenced for a study of blood T cell repertoires in COVID-19. Overall study: Researchers got acute and convalescent COVID-19 samples from the United States, Italy and Spain. T cells, B-cell-depleted T cells, or PBMCs provided the cDNA or gDNA that served as material.

This clone turned up a few times. Authors' methods: The assay estimated nucleated cells by amplifying reference gene primers. The repertoire was sequenced with immunoSEQ multiplex PCR; TCRdb's copy has only in-frame clones and lacks some. V and J calls and clone size come straight from that table; D and trimming were deduced from the DNA. The sample holds roughly 11,000 clones, approximately 88% seen once. This receptor was obtained from a human donor in a cohort sampled during active COVID-19. Sequenced sample: peripheral blood.

Here the CDR3 DNA reads TGTGCCAGCAGCTTAACCTCGGACAGGAGGGGTGGCTACACCTTC. This encodes CASSLTSDRRGGYTF. V and J are TRBV7-6 and TRBJ1-2; 7 bases agree with TRBD1. The CDR3 runs to 15 residues. Germline V lookup: CDR1 SGHVS, CDR2 FNYEAQ. V shed 2 bases and J 7 bases; nucleotides not matched to a gene: 10.